This T cell receptor beta chain was sequenced for a study of response to subunit inactivated influenza vaccine. Study results and limitations: That few new T cells are recruited by each seasonal influenza vaccination was the authors' suggestion.

Using its own MiXCR run on the RT-PCR reads, TCRdb lists one record per CDR3 protein. This table holds under 500,000 distinct CDR3 sequences, approximately 11% found once. About this clonotype itself: The antigen is not known.

The germline V gene has CDR1 SNHLY and CDR2 FYNNEI. The ends were cut back, 3 bases at V and 7 bases at J, with 4 bases in the middle. The length of the CDR3 is 11 residues. V usage is TRBV2 and J usage is TRBJ2-1; no clear D. This TCR came from a man aged 45-60 years who received an inactivated influenza vaccine. This specimen consisted of PBMCs from blood, obtained 45 days after vaccination. CDR3 in DNA: TGTGCCAGCAGTGATTGGAATGAGCAGTTCTTC. It translates to CASSDWNEQFF.